Below, one T cell receptor beta chain is given with its context. On average, the one heparinised blood draw given by each donor was approximately 120 mL. Naive, central memory, regulatory and stem cell-like memory cells within the CD4+ compartment were sorted using CD45RO/CCR7/CD25/CD127/CD95/CD27. The authors reverse transcribed all of the isolated RNA, so sequencing captured expressed TCRB transcripts. The table came from immunoSEQ multiplex PCR; TCRdb's copy has only in-frame clones and leaves some out. The sample includes some 270,000 clones, roughly 8% of them seen just once. CDR1 and CDR2 (germline): SQVTM, ANQGSEA. The length of the CDR3 is 13 residues. The V end lost 0 bases, the J end lost 5 bases, and 10 bases lay between the germline ends. The source of the sample is a study of beta chain features in type 1 diabetes. Study details: Healthy donors, compared against patients, showed similar age, gender and cell yields.

The TCR comes from a woman under 30 in good health. Sequences were obtained from central memory CD4+ T cells from blood. J is TRBJ2-5 and V is TRBV29-1, with D hard to call. CDR3 nucleotide sequence: TGCAGCGTTGAAGAAGCATACACCGAGACCCAGTACTTC. It is translated as CSVEEAYTETQYF.